The rows below give T cell receptor beta chains drawn from one sample of a study of early T cells in non-severe SARS-CoV-2 infection. One entry per CDR3 protein results from TCRdb running MiXCR on the 5' RACE reads. The sample consists of tens of thousands of distinct CDR3 sequences, 9% to 15% of them appearing once. The specimen sequenced was whole blood. The origin of the receptors is an adult who was a healthcare worker with PCR-confirmed SARS-CoV-2 infection or an uninfected control (not recorded which). Both conserved end residues are part of each CDR3. The D gene is left open where the match is weak. The listing skips clone size in some rows; elsewhere it reads once, few, many or a size class.

>TRBJ1-1|TRBD1|15|few|TRBV7-9
TGTGCCAGCAGCTCCGGGACAGGAGTGAACACTGAAGCTTTCTTT
CASSSGTGVNTEAFF
>TRBJ2-3|TRBD2|15|-|TRBV6-1
TGTGCCAGCAGCGGGGGGGCCGGTTGCACAGATACGCAGTATTTT
CASSGGAGCTDTQYF
>TRBJ1-3|-|16|-|TRBV12-3/TRBV12-4
TGTGCCAGCAGTTTAGCCCCCGGGACCGCAGGAAACACCATATATTTT
CASSLAPGTAGNTIYF
>TRBJ1-2|TRBD1|14|few|TRBV29-1
TGCAGCGTTGAAAGGGGGCCCACTTCGGGCGGCTACACCTTC
CSVERGPTSGGYTF
>TRBJ2-7|-|13|few|TRBV10-1
TGCGCCAGCAGTGAGGGCGTCCCCTACGAGCAGTACTTC
CASSEGVPYEQYF
>TRBJ1-4|TRBD1|17|-|TRBV25-1
TGTGCCAGCAGTTCCGGACAGGGGGCGTCAACTAATGAAAAACTGTTTTTT
CASSSGQGASTNEKLFF
>TRBJ2-4|-|17|once|TRBV11-2
TGTGCCAGCAGCTTAGATCTACAACTTAGAGCCAAAAACATTCAGTACTTC
CASSLDLQLRAKNIQYF
>TRBJ2-3|-|14|many|TRBV11-2
TGTGCCAGCAGCCCCCGACGGGGAAGGGATACGCAGTATTTT
CASSPRRGRDTQYF
>TRBJ2-3|-|13|many|TRBV20-1
TGCAGTACATGGGGCGGGAGCACAGATACGCAGTATTTT
CSTWGGSTDTQYF
>TRBJ1-2|TRBD1|17|-|TRBV19
TGTGCCAGTAGTCCCCGGGACAGGGGGGATACTAACTATGGCTACACCTTC
CASSPRDRGDTNYGYTF
>TRBJ1-1|-|16|many|TRBV19
TGTGCCAGTAGTGCGGTGTTCCGGGGGTACCGCGAGGGAGCTTTCTTT
CASSAVFRGYREGAFF
>TRBJ2-5|-|15|-|TRBV7-8
TGTGCCAGCAGCTTAGTATTACGGGGCCGGGAGACCCAGTACTTC
CASSLVLRGRETQYF
>TRBJ2-5|TRBD2|16|many|TRBV5-1
TGCGCCAGCAGCATTGGACTAGCGGGAGGAGTAGAGACCCAGTACTTC
CASSIGLAGGVETQYF
>TRBJ2-1|-|14|-|TRBV5-4
TGTGCCAGCAGTCCAGTAGGCGGGGGCTATGAGCAGTTCTTC
CASSPVGGGYEQFF
>TRBJ1-2|TRBD1|13|few|TRBV3-1
TGTGCCAGCAGCGGGCAGGGGGAATATGGCTACACCTTC
CASSGQGEYGYTF
>TRBJ2-2|TRBD2|19|few|TRBV24-1
TGTGCCACCAGTGATTCCCAAGGACTAGCGGGAGGGCAAGCCGGGGAGCTGTTTTTT
CATSDSQGLAGGQAGELFF